These 15 T cell receptor beta chains share one sample of origin, sequenced in a study. TCRdb itself ran the 5' RACE reads through MiXCR, one entry per CDR3 protein. The table shows about 54,000 distinct CDR3 sequences, with about 15% occurring only once. Material: naive CD4+ T cells sorted from blood. Subset meaning: naive CD4+ T cells, CD4+CD45RA+CD25-. The receptor set was obtained from a female donor with breast cancer.

This clonotype was recorded many times. One end of the junction fails to match germline, which may point to a read error. The gene calls are TRBV20-1 and TRBJ2-6; no clear D gene. The length of the CDR3 is 14 residues. From germline, CDR1 is DFQATT and CDR2 SNEGSKA (reference sequence). The CDR3 spells CSARGDTGANVLTF. The CDR3, as DNA: TGCAGTGCCAGAGGCGATACTGGGGCCAACGTCCTGACTTTC.

This clonotype was seen only a few times. The J gene is TRBJ1-1, the V gene TRBV27; D remains unclear. Germline V lookup: CDR1 MNHEY, CDR2 SMNVEV (reference sequence). This CDR3 contains 13 residues. V gave up 5 bases and J gave up 4 bases, with 11 bases separating them. The DNA for the CDR3 is TGTGCCAGCAGTCCACTTATCGGCACTGAAGCTTTCTTT. It is translated as CASSPLIGTEAFF.

This clonotype was seen more than once but under ten times. The chain recombines TRBV20-1 with TRBJ2-2; D uncertain. Germline CDR1 is DFQATT and CDR2 is SNEGSKA (reference sequence). The CDR3 extends over 12 amino acids. V lost 3 bases, J lost 1 base, and 3 bases lay in between. The DNA of the CDR3 is TGCAGTGCTAGCCAGAACACCGGGGAGCTGTTTTTT. Its translation is CSASQNTGELFF.

DNA of the CDR3: TGCAGCGTTGAAGTGGTCAACTATCCAACCTACGAGCAGTACTTC. This encodes CSVEVVNYPTYEQYF. This chain uses TRBV29-1 with TRBJ2-7; D is undetermined. V lost 1 base to trimming and J lost 2 bases, with 15 bases between them. The germline gives CDR1 SQVTM, CDR2 ANQGSEA. The CDR3 totals 15 residues.

This clonotype was seen more than once but under ten times. This chain's CDR3 is CASSSRGDYYEQYF. The CDR3 nucleotides are TGTGCCAGCAGCTCGAGGGGGGATTACTACGAGCAGTACTTC. The chain is built from TRBV7-2 and TRBJ2-7; D possibly uses TRBD1 or TRBD2 (6 bases each). This CDR3 is built from 14 residues. V was shortened by 4 bases and J by 3 bases, with 13 bases between the two germline ends. Germline V gene data show CDR1 as SGHTA and CDR2 as FQGNSA.

This clonotype was observed a few times. The V call is TRBV28, the J call TRBJ2-7; unclear D gene. CDR3 length: 14 amino acids. The V gene lost 6 bases and the J gene lost 2 bases, with 14 bases spanning the gap. From germline, CDR1 is MDHEN and CDR2 SYDVKM. This CDR3 reads CASSAQLVTYEQYF. The CDR3 bases are TGTGCCAGCAGCGCTCAGCTGGTGACCTACGAGCAGTACTTC.

This clonotype occurred a few times. One end of the junction is discordant with germline, which a read error may explain. This rearrangement joins TRBV28 to TRBJ2-7; 7 nucleotides match TRBD1. The CDR3 has 12 residues. CDR1 is MDHEN, CDR2 SYDVKM, per germline. Written as DNA, the CDR3 is TGTGCCAGCAGTCTCCTAACCGGGACAGCTTTCTTC. This codes for CASSLLTGTAFF.

The chain employs TRBV4-2 and TRBJ2-7; D gene unclear. Trimming pared 0 bases from V and 1 base from J, leaving 13 bases between. CDR1 and CDR2 from the germline V gene are LGHNA and YNFKEQ. This CDR3 is 16 amino acids long. The CDR3 is CASSQDDRTASYEQYF. In DNA, the CDR3 is TGTGCCAGCAGCCAAGATGATCGAACAGCTTCCTACGAGCAGTACTTC.

This clonotype was counted between two and nine times. The rearrangement links TRBV7-2 to TRBJ2-2; TRBD2 matches 9 bases. The ends lost 2 bases at V and 11 bases at J; junction bases unmatched: 12. Germline V CDR1 and CDR2: SGHTA, FQGNSA. The CDR3 is made up of 16 amino acids. The CDR3 sequence is CASSLMGTSGRGELFF. The CDR3, as DNA: TGTGCCAGCAGCTTAATGGGAACTAGCGGGCGTGGAGAGCTGTTTTTT.

This clonotype has a count of ten or more. The chain joins TRBV12-3 or TRBV12-4 to TRBJ1-2, with D hard to call. This CDR3 has 14 amino acids. The V and J ends lost 5 bases and 0 bases respectively, with 10 bases between them. This CDR3 is CASSPSTANYGYTF. The CDR3 nucleotides are TGTGCCAGCAGTCCATCGACGGCTAACTATGGCTACACCTTC.

At least ten counts were recorded for this clonotype. The genes are TRBV20-1 and TRBJ2-3; unclear D gene. This CDR3 has 14 residues. V dropped 6 bases and J dropped 2 bases, with 15 bases sitting between them. CDR1 and CDR2 (germline): DFQATT, SNEGSKA (reference sequence). The DNA for the CDR3 is TGCAGTGCAACACGGAAAGAGTCCACAGATACGCAGTATTTT. This encodes CSATRKESTDTQYF.

The table lists this clonotype with many counts. The rearrangement joins TRBV7-3 to TRBJ1-1; possibly TRBD1 for D (6 bases). The length of the CDR3 is 13 residues. Looked up from germline, CDR1 is SGHTA and CDR2 is FQGTGA. V was clipped by 5 bases and J by 9 bases, with 16 bases between them. CDR3: CASSAGSGTQAFF. The DNA for the CDR3 is TGTGCCAGCAGCGCAGGCTCCGGGACACAAGCTTTCTTT.

This clonotype was observed at least ten times. The chain carries TRBV7-9 and TRBJ2-3; the D is unclear. Per the germline V gene, CDR1 is SEHNR and CDR2 is FQNEAQ (reference sequence). This CDR3 has 15 residues. The V and J ends lost 8 bases and 4 bases respectively, with 19 bases between them. The CDR3 sequence: CASRPLLHAADTQYF. Written as DNA, the CDR3 is TGTGCCAGCCGCCCGCTGTTGCACGCCGCAGATACGCAGTATTTT.

This clonotype showed up many times. The rearrangement joins TRBV24-1 to TRBJ2-7, with a tentative D call TRBD1 (6 bases). Per germline, CDR1 KGHDR and CDR2 SFDVKD. Deletions cut 7 bases from V and 4 bases from J, with 10 bases between. This CDR3 is 12 amino acids long. CDR3: CATSNTGYEQYF. The CDR3 DNA sequence: TGTGCCACCAGCAACACAGGGTACGAGCAGTACTTC.

This clonotype occurred a few times. This chain uses TRBV5-1 with TRBJ2-7; possible D gene TRBD2, 5 bases. CDR3 length equals 13 residues. V dropped 4 bases and J dropped 4 bases, with 12 bases sitting between them. Germline V CDR1 and CDR2: SGHRS, YFSETQ. The CDR3 region has the DNA TGCGCCAGCAGCCCGGGAAGTTTTTACGAGCAGTACTTC. The encoded protein is CASSPGSFYEQYF.